The rows below give T cell receptor beta chains drawn from one sample of a study of STAT5B mutations in CD4+ large granular lymphocyte leukemia. TCRdb keeps only in-frame clones here, not all; method: immunoSEQ multiplex PCR. The top ten clones hold roughly 2% of a sample with roughly 32,000 clones, roughly 72% of them seen once. Source material: CD4+ T cells from blood buffy coats. Receptors originate from a human donor in good health. CDR3s include the opening cysteine and the closing phenylalanine or tryptophan. D genes are given only for firm matches. The listing skips clone size in some rows; elsewhere it reads once, few, many or a size class.

abundance	v_gene	j_gene	d_gene	CDR3nt	CDR3aa
-	TRBV5-6	TRBJ1-1	-	TGTGCCAGCAGTTTAGAGCAATACACTGAAGCTTTCTTT	CASSLEQYTEAFF
-	TRBV7-9	TRBJ2-7	-	TGTGCCAGCAGCTCGGCCCTTAAATACGAGCAGTACTTC	CASSSALKYEQYF
-	TRBV7-9	TRBJ1-4	-	TGTGCCAGCAGCTTGTCTAATGAAAAACTGTTTTTT	CASSLSNEKLFF
few	TRBV6-6	TRBJ1-1	-	TGTGCCGCAGCGGGGGGGCGGACTGAAGCTTTCTTT	CAAAGGRTEAFF
-	TRBV9	TRBJ2-3	-	TGTGCCAGCAGCGTAGGAGTGGGACTTAATACGCAGTATTTT	CASSVGVGLNTQYF
-	TRBV27	TRBJ2-7	-	TGTGCCAGCAGTCCAGGACAGTCGCTCAACGAGCAGTACTTC	CASSPGQSLNEQYF
-	TRBV2	TRBJ2-2	-	TGTGCCAGCAGTGAGCTGATAGACACCGGGGAGCTGTTTTTT	CASSELIDTGELFF
-	TRBV4-2	TRBJ1-2	-	TGTGCCAGCAGCCATAGAGGTCAAGGGCTGGGTATGTATGGCTACACCTTC	CASSHRGQGLGMYGYTF
-	TRBV6-6	TRBJ1-5	-	TGTGCCAGCAGTTACTCGGGGGTCGGACAGCCCCAGCATTTT	CASSYSGVGQPQHF
-	TRBV20-1	TRBJ2-3	-	TGCAGTGCTAGGGGGGGTTATACGCAGTATTTT	CSARGGYTQYF
-	TRBV6-1	TRBJ2-5	-	TGTGCCAGCAGTGAATTTATGAGGGAACAAGAGACCCAGTACTTC	CASSEFMREQETQYF
-	TRBV5-1	TRBJ2-1	-	TGCGCCAGCAGTCTTGGAGACTCAACAACTGAGCAGTTCTTC	CASSLGDSTTEQFF
-	TRBV5-4	TRBJ2-2	-	TGTGCCAGCAGCTTGGACAGTCTCGGGGAGCTGTTTTTT	CASSLDSLGELFF
-	TRBV29-1	TRBJ1-1	-	TGCAGCGTTGATAGGGGGAGGGCTGAAGCTTTCTTT	CSVDRGRAEAFF
-	TRBV5-4	TRBJ2-1	TRBD2	TGTGCCAGCAGCCAAGGGACTAGCGGGGGGTACAATGAGCAGTTCTTC	CASSQGTSGGYNEQFF
-	TRBV7-8	TRBJ2-2	-	TGTGCCAGCAGGCGGCGGAACACCGGGGAGCTGTTTTTT	CASRRRNTGELFF
few	TRBV6-4	TRBJ1-5	-	TGTGCCAGCAGCTCCGGGATCAATCAGCCCCAGCATTTT	CASSSGINQPQHF
-	TRBV10-3	TRBJ2-3	TRBD2	TGTGCCATCAGTGGGGGGCGGGGACCTAGCGGGGGTACGCAGTATTTT	CAISGGRGPSGGTQYF